This T cell receptor beta chain is drawn from a study of cytomegalovirus exposure and HLA in healthy donors. The PCR had 60 Vbeta and 13 Jbeta primers. Some clones are missing from TCRdb's copy, which holds only in-frame ones; the method was immunoSEQ multiplex PCR. The profile shows some 150,000 clones, roughly 80% of them singletons. The CDR3 sequence is 12 residues long. With 6 bases removed from V and 1 base from J, the gap between germline ends came to 9 bases. From germline, CDR1 is SQVTM and CDR2 ANQGSEA. The V call is TRBV29-1, the J call TRBJ1-1; D may be TRBD1 (5 bases). The receptor's source is a human donor in good health. Sample: PBMCs. CDR3 residues: CSVGAGNTEAFF. The DNA of the CDR3 is TGCAGCGTAGGGGCCGGGAACACTGAAGCTTTCTTT.